This TCR beta chain emerged from a study of blood T cell repertoires in COVID-19. This CDR3 has 15 residues. CDR1 is SGHAT and CDR2 is FQNNGV in the germline V gene. Trimming took off 5 bases at V and 9 bases at J, with 22 bases between the two ends. Measured with immunoSEQ multiplex PCR; TCRdb has only the in-frame clones, and not every one. The sample has hundreds of thousands of clones, approximately 87% seen once. This receptor was obtained from a woman aged 50 to 60 with COVID-19, enrolled during active disease. The material sequenced was peripheral blood. The rearrangement joins TRBV11-2 to TRBJ2-5; D possibly corresponds to TRBD2 (6 bases). The CDR3 region is CASSPLGGRGGAQYF. The CDR3 region has the DNA TGTGCCAGCAGCCCCCTAGGTGGGCGGGGTGGGGCCCAGTACTTC.